This T cell receptor beta chain was identified during a study of shared T cell receptors in the human thymus (dated by TCRdb to the early 2020s). For context, the study as a whole: The study examined how self-reactive, shared T-cell receptor alpha chains are generated in the human thymus.

From V the trimming removes 0 bases and from J it removes 7 bases, while the gene matches leave 4 bases of the junction unaccounted for. CDR1 and CDR2 are read off the germline V gene (reference sequence) as SGHNT and YYREEE. CDR3 length: 15 amino acids, cysteine to phenylalanine. Only CDR3 DNA is held: 45 bases, read in frame from base 1. Libraries were built with the immunoSEQ multiplex PCR assay. In TCRdb, the immuneACCESS table is reduced to in-frame sequences with V and J assigned. These tables do not hold every clone; where another copy was compared, an unresolved V gene accounts for under half, and the others remain unexplained. The sample yields about 610,000 clones; approximately 88% were counted once. The ten largest account for 0.0095% to 0.011% of the sample. To note about this clone: This clone's antigen is unknown. Base qualities were left out, and no much larger clone turns up one base away.

This sample was also put to use in a study of human thymus T cells. As that second paper reports: The donors were immunologically healthy infants in Finland who had open corrective cardiac surgery for congenital heart defects. Thymus tissue was obtained as surgical resects removed during corrective cardiac surgery. V and J gene segment usage appeared biased in both thymic and peripheral blood repertoires. The related research reported highly overlapping thymic TCR repertoires among unrelated individuals. TCR alpha and beta repertoires from roughly eight infant thymus samples and four related peripheral blood samples were characterized in the study. The cohort included more than five male and a couple of female infants, with donor ages spanning 7 to 244 days. Thymocytes were mechanically released from the tissue and were stored as pellets of about 9.5-33 million cells at -70 degrees C. A QIAsymphony instrument was used to extract genomic DNA from the frozen cell pellets. TCRB and TCRAD loci were amplified from a standardized quantity of quality-controlled genomic DNA using the immunoSEQ multiplex PCR assay. The amplicons covered the V(D)J region and were long enough to include the CDR3 and to identify the V and J genes. The amplicons were sequenced on an Illumina platform via the commercial immunoSEQ service. Primer bias and sequencing errors were corrected using previously described methods, and TCRAD and TCRB definitions followed the IMGT database. immunoSEQ Analyzer 3.0 and VDJTools were used for repertoire analysis, which covered basic statistics, V/J segment usage, diversity estimates, rarefaction and pairwise overlap. Diversity was estimated with Chao1, ChaoE, Efron-Thisted, Shannon and inverse Simpson indices, and also on datasets down-sampled to the smallest sample. Repertoire overlap was determined by strict matching of CDR3 nucleotide sequence, V gene and J gene, and Jaccard-based multidimensional scaling clustering was applied. On average, thymus samples yielded about 810,000 unique TCRB clonotypes, whereas blood samples yielded some 92,000.

The receptor chain draws on TRBV5-4 and TRBJ2-7; 13 bases in the junction line up with TRBD2. The receptor comes from a boy under two years old with a congenital heart defect. Donor details come from another sample of the same person, matched by shared clones. Sequenced sample: thymocytes. CDR3 reads: CASSLGTSGSKEQYF. Here is the DNA: TGTGCCAGCAGCTTGGGGACTAGCGGGAGCAAGGAGCAGTACTTC.